These 4 T cell receptor beta chains came from one sample sequenced in a study of blood T cell repertoires in COVID-19. This table comes from immunoSEQ multiplex PCR, and its TCRdb copy is limited to in-frame clones, with some not included. The sample consists of 150,000 to 200,000 clones, around 81% of them appearing once. Sequenced input: peripheral blood. These receptors were collected from a man aged 55 to 70 with active or convalescent COVID-19.

The CDR3 loop is CASSLPVSGYTF. The CDR3 DNA sequence: TGTGCCAGCAGCTTGCCTGTATCTGGCTACACCTTC. This chain links TRBV5-4 with TRBJ1-2; unclear D gene. The V end lost 1 base, the J end lost 7 bases, and 8 bases lay between the germline ends. CDR3 size: 12 residues. Germline lookup yields CDR1 SGHNT and CDR2 YYREEE (reference sequence).

The V gene is TRBV2, the J gene TRBJ2-5, with TRBD2 matching over 10 bases. Germline CDR1 SNHLY, CDR2 FYNNEI. Trimming cost V 7 bases and J 5 bases; bases outside gene matches: 7. The CDR3 covers 14 residues. In DNA, the CDR3 is TGTGCCAGCAATCAGGGTAGCGGGGGGGAGACCCAGTACTTC. Translated: CASNQGSGGETQYF.

This clone showed up just a few times. The V call is TRBV6-6, the J call TRBJ2-3; D possibly corresponds to TRBD1 (7 bases). The CDR3 loop spans 17 amino acids. Germline-derived CDR1 and CDR2 are MNHNY and SVGAGI (reference sequence). With 5 bases removed from V and 0 bases from J, the gap between germline ends came to 18 bases. The chain's CDR3 is CASSPSWGDRSTDTQYF. Here the CDR3 DNA reads TGTGCCAGCAGTCCTTCCTGGGGGGACAGAAGCACAGATACGCAGTATTTT.

V is TRBV6-5 and J is TRBJ1-2; D gene unclear. Trimming shortened V by 10 bases and J by 5 bases, and 17 bases separated the two germline ends. There are 13 residues in the CDR3. Germline V gene data show CDR1 as MNHEY and CDR2 as SVGAGI. CDR3 amino acids: CATQIDGKYGYTF. CDR3 coding DNA: TGTGCCACGCAAATAGACGGGAAATATGGCTACACCTTC.